This TCR beta chain was identified in a study of blood T cell repertoires in COVID-19. Study context: COVID-19 samples from acute and convalescent phases originated in the United States, Italy and Spain. T cells, B-cell-depleted T cells, or PBMCs supplied cDNA or gDNA.

Methods used by the authors: It was from reference gene primer amplification that nucleated cell counts were estimated. TCRdb's copy holds only in-frame clones and misses some; the assay was immunoSEQ multiplex PCR. V, J and clone size derive from that table, while D and trimming were established from the DNA sequence. The sample has under 300,000 clones; about 88% are singletons. The germline V gene has CDR1 SGHAT and CDR2 FQNNGV. V lost 0 bases and J lost 4, with 18 bases in between. This CDR3 has 17 residues. The material sequenced was peripheral blood. This TCR came from a man younger than 30 with active or convalescent COVID-19. V usage is TRBV11-2 and J usage is TRBJ1-2, with a tentative D call TRBD1 (5 bases). CDR3 nucleotide sequence: TGTGCCAGCAGCTTAGAATCAACAGGACGGAGACTCTATGGCTACACCTTC. Translating gives CASSLESTGRRLYGYTF.